This T cell receptor beta chain was profiled in a study of blood T cell repertoires in COVID-19. Whole-study context: From T cells, B-cell-depleted T cells, or PBMCs came the material, which was cDNA or gDNA.

This CDR3 is built from 14 residues. Germline assignment: CDR1 LNHDA and CDR2 SQIVND (reference sequence). V was pared by 11 bases and J by 3 bases, with 9 bases of the junction left unmatched. Authors' methods: Estimation of nucleated cell counts relied on the amplification of reference gene primers. Here immunoSEQ multiplex PCR was the method, and the copy in TCRdb shows in-frame clones only, minus some. V and J calls and clone size are given by that table; D and trimming were obtained from the DNA. Seen here are over 150,000 clones, about 85% observed once, and the top ten hold 6.9%. Seattle enrolled patients during active infection and tracked them longitudinally.

V usage is TRBV19 and J usage is TRBJ1-3; TRBD1 aligns across 8 bases. This clonotype was sampled from an older man with COVID-19, enrolled during active disease. Material for sequencing was peripheral blood. CDR3 nucleotides: TGTGCCGGATCAGGGGGCGTAAATGGAAACACCATATATTTT. Encoded protein: CAGSGGVNGNTIYF.